A selection of T cell receptor beta chains follows, all from one sample in a study of cytomegalovirus exposure and HLA in healthy donors. Produced via immunoSEQ multiplex PCR; TCRdb's table is partial and in-frame only. In the table there are 310,000 or so clones, around nine tenths of which are singletons. What was sequenced was PBMCs. All receptors come from a young woman in good health and CMV-seronegative. The CDR3 runs from the conserved cysteine through the conserved F or W. The order of the fields is CDR3 protein, CDR3 DNA, clone size, J gene, D gene, V gene. The D gene is left open where the match is weak. For some rows the clone size is stated as once, few or many, or as a class when expanded; others skip it.

CDR3 protein: CASLSGTGENSPLHF
CDR3 DNA: TGTGCCAGCCTCTCCGGGACAGGTGAAAATTCACCCCTCCACTTT
clone size: -
J gene: TRBJ1-6
D gene: TRBD1
V gene: TRBV6-1

CDR3 protein: CASSPAGQGGSPLHF
CDR3 DNA: TGTGCCAGCAGCCCCGCAGGGCAGGGAGGTTCACCCCTCCACTTT
clone size: -
J gene: TRBJ1-6
D gene: -
V gene: TRBV2

CDR3 protein: CASSLAGQGEAFF
CDR3 DNA: TGTGCCAGCAGCTTAGCAGGGCAGGGAGAAGCTTTCTTT
clone size: -
J gene: TRBJ1-1
D gene: -
V gene: TRBV7-9

CDR3 protein: CSSSLLGQLDTQYF
CDR3 DNA: TGTTCCAGCAGCCTCTTGGGACAGCTAGATACGCAGTATTTT
clone size: -
J gene: TRBJ2-3
D gene: TRBD1
V gene: TRBV7-9

CDR3 protein: CASSISSSSGETQYF
CDR3 DNA: TGTGCCAGTAGTATCTCGTCGAGTAGCGGGGAGACCCAGTACTTC
clone size: -
J gene: TRBJ2-5
D gene: TRBD2
V gene: TRBV19

CDR3 protein: CASSEDRVSPLHF
CDR3 DNA: TGTGCCAGCAGTGAAGACAGGGTATCACCCCTCCACTTT
clone size: -
J gene: TRBJ1-6
D gene: -
V gene: TRBV2

CDR3 protein: CASSSQPGGGLSRYEQYF
CDR3 DNA: TGTGCCAGCAGCTCCCAACCCGGGGGGGGACTTTCCCGCTACGAGCAGTACTTC
clone size: -
J gene: TRBJ2-7
D gene: TRBD2
V gene: TRBV9

CDR3 protein: CASSPGTDPGNTIYF
CDR3 DNA: TGTGCCAGCAGCCCGGGGACAGACCCTGGAAACACCATATATTTT
clone size: -
J gene: TRBJ1-3
D gene: TRBD1
V gene: TRBV5-6

CDR3 protein: CASRREAGTPRWEQYF
CDR3 DNA: TGCGCCAGCAGGCGAGAGGCCGGGACACCAAGGTGGGAGCAGTACTTC
clone size: once
J gene: TRBJ2-7
D gene: -
V gene: TRBV5-1

CDR3 protein: CASHRQEDGYTF
CDR3 DNA: TGTGCCAGCCACCGACAGGAGGATGGCTACACCTTC
clone size: -
J gene: TRBJ1-2
D gene: -
V gene: TRBV9

CDR3 protein: CASNPGLATIETQYF
CDR3 DNA: TGCGCCAGCAACCCGGGACTAGCGACGATAGAGACCCAGTACTTC
clone size: once
J gene: TRBJ2-5
D gene: TRBD2
V gene: TRBV5-1

CDR3 protein: CASSVSQNTEAFF
CDR3 DNA: TGCGCCAGCAGTGTGAGTCAGAACACTGAAGCTTTCTTT
clone size: -
J gene: TRBJ1-1
D gene: -
V gene: TRBV10-1

CDR3 protein: CSADLPPSGGVQETQYF
CDR3 DNA: TGCAGCGCCGACCTACCCCCTAGCGGGGGGGTGCAAGAGACCCAGTACTTC
clone size: -
J gene: TRBJ2-5
D gene: TRBD2
V gene: TRBV29-1

CDR3 protein: CATSRDGANEKLFF
CDR3 DNA: TGTGCCACCAGCAGAGATGGGGCAAATGAAAAACTGTTTTTT
clone size: -
J gene: TRBJ1-4
D gene: -
V gene: TRBV15

CDR3 protein: CAWETGLSSPLHF
CDR3 DNA: TGTGCCTGGGAAACAGGTCTGTCTTCACCCCTCCACTTT
clone size: -
J gene: TRBJ1-6
D gene: -
V gene: TRBV30

CDR3 protein: CASSLVAGGYNEQFF
CDR3 DNA: TGTGCCAGCAGCTTGGTAGCGGGGGGGTACAATGAGCAGTTCTTC
clone size: -
J gene: TRBJ2-1
D gene: TRBD2
V gene: TRBV5-4

CDR3 protein: CASSIEGQGNEKLFF
CDR3 DNA: TGTGCCAGTAGTATAGAGGGACAGGGGAATGAAAAACTGTTTTTT
clone size: -
J gene: TRBJ1-4
D gene: TRBD1
V gene: TRBV19

CDR3 protein: CASSGTPSYEQYF
CDR3 DNA: TGTGCCAGTAGCGGGACTCCGTCCTACGAGCAGTACTTC
clone size: -
J gene: TRBJ2-7
D gene: TRBD2
V gene: TRBV2

CDR3 protein: CASRPDSLYGYTF
CDR3 DNA: TGTGCCAGCAGGCCTGACAGTCTCTATGGCTACACCTTC
clone size: -
J gene: TRBJ1-2
D gene: -
V gene: TRBV2

CDR3 protein: CASSPQGSDQPQHF
CDR3 DNA: TGTGCCAGCTCCCCACAGGGTAGTGATCAGCCCCAGCATTTT
clone size: -
J gene: TRBJ1-5
D gene: -
V gene: TRBV7-9

CDR3 protein: CSSSFGQDEQFF
CDR3 DNA: TGTTCCAGCAGCTTTGGACAGGACGAGCAGTTCTTC
clone size: -
J gene: TRBJ2-1
D gene: TRBD1
V gene: TRBV7-9

CDR3 protein: CARHYKRGGTGANVLTF
CDR3 DNA: TGTGCCAGACACTACAAAAGGGGCGGGACTGGGGCCAACGTCCTGACTTTC
clone size: -
J gene: TRBJ2-6
D gene: -
V gene: TRBV25-1

CDR3 protein: CASGLAGPGDGSYGYTF
CDR3 DNA: TGTGCTAGTGGTTTGGCGGGGCCAGGGGATGGGAGCTATGGCTACACCTTC
clone size: -
J gene: TRBJ1-2
D gene: -
V gene: TRBV12-5

CDR3 protein: CATSRSHTGLTF
CDR3 DNA: TGTGCCACCAGCAGATCCCATACAGGGCTCACCTTC
clone size: -
J gene: TRBJ1-2
D gene: -
V gene: TRBV15

CDR3 protein: CASSQVAGVSGEQFF
CDR3 DNA: TGCGCCAGCAGCCAAGTTGCGGGGGTATCAGGTGAGCAGTTCTTC
clone size: -
J gene: TRBJ2-1
D gene: TRBD2
V gene: TRBV4-1

CDR3 protein: CASSQQGVGGYTF
CDR3 DNA: TGCGCCAGCAGCCAGCAGGGGGTAGGAGGCTACACCTTC
clone size: -
J gene: TRBJ1-2
D gene: TRBD1
V gene: TRBV4-1

CDR3 protein: CASSLQGTGELFF
CDR3 DNA: TGTGCCAGCAGCTTACAGGGGACCGGGGAGCTGTTTTTT
clone size: few
J gene: TRBJ2-2
D gene: TRBD1
V gene: TRBV6-5

CDR3 protein: CASSQGQGTEAFF
CDR3 DNA: TGTGCCAGCAGCCAGGGACAGGGCACTGAAGCTTTCTTT
clone size: few
J gene: TRBJ1-1
D gene: TRBD1
V gene: TRBV6-5

CDR3 protein: CASSLGAAWGGYTF
CDR3 DNA: TGTGCCAGCAGCTTAGGGGCAGCTTGGGGTGGCTACACCTTC
clone size: -
J gene: TRBJ1-2
D gene: -
V gene: TRBV5-6

CDR3 protein: CASSGSLRDSRPGTQYF
CDR3 DNA: TGTGCCAGCAGCGGCTCCCTCCGGGACAGCCGCCCCGGGACCCAGTACTTC
clone size: -
J gene: TRBJ2-5
D gene: TRBD1
V gene: TRBV27

CDR3 protein: CASRTDRGPGNTIYF
CDR3 DNA: TGTGCCAGCAGGACCGACAGGGGACCTGGAAACACCATATATTTT
clone size: -
J gene: TRBJ1-3
D gene: TRBD1
V gene: TRBV6-5

CDR3 protein: CASSYSAGGPPGTQYF
CDR3 DNA: TGTGCCAGCAGTTACTCCGCGGGGGGCCCCCCGGGGACCCAGTACTTC
clone size: -
J gene: TRBJ2-5
D gene: TRBD2
V gene: TRBV6-5

CDR3 protein: CASSPPPGTTYEQYF
CDR3 DNA: TGTGCCAGCTCACCACCCCCAGGGACAACCTACGAGCAGTACTTC
clone size: -
J gene: TRBJ2-7
D gene: -
V gene: TRBV18

CDR3 protein: CASSLAPLDRVPNQPQHF
CDR3 DNA: TGCGCCAGCAGCTTGGCCCCCCTCGACAGGGTTCCCAATCAGCCCCAGCATTTT
clone size: -
J gene: TRBJ1-5
D gene: TRBD1
V gene: TRBV5-1

CDR3 protein: CASGPEFATVGLAGAQETQYF
CDR3 DNA: TGTGCTAGTGGTCCGGAATTTGCTACAGTTGGACTAGCGGGGGCACAAGAGACCCAGTACTTC
clone size: -
J gene: TRBJ2-5
D gene: TRBD2
V gene: TRBV12-5

CDR3 protein: CAWSVRVEQYF
CDR3 DNA: TGTGCCTGGAGTGTCCGGGTCGAGCAGTACTTC
clone size: -
J gene: TRBJ2-7
D gene: -
V gene: TRBV30

CDR3 protein: CAISGLAGGPMGQETQYF
CDR3 DNA: TGTGCCATCAGTGGACTAGCGGGGGGGCCTATGGGCCAAGAGACCCAGTACTTC
clone size: -
J gene: TRBJ2-5
D gene: TRBD2
V gene: TRBV10-3

CDR3 protein: CASSFERGGSYEQYF
CDR3 DNA: TGCGCCAGCAGCTTTGAGCGGGGGGGGAGTTACGAGCAGTACTTC
clone size: -
J gene: TRBJ2-7
D gene: TRBD2
V gene: TRBV5-1

CDR3 protein: CASRKGQIMNTEAFF
CDR3 DNA: TGTGCCAGCAGGAAGGGACAGATCATGAACACTGAAGCTTTCTTT
clone size: -
J gene: TRBJ1-1
D gene: TRBD1
V gene: TRBV6-5

CDR3 protein: CASSPRTGRTEAFF
CDR3 DNA: TGTGCCAGCAGCCCCCGGACAGGGCGGACTGAAGCTTTCTTT
clone size: -
J gene: TRBJ1-1
D gene: TRBD1
V gene: TRBV9

CDR3 protein: CASSESWGDYGYTF
CDR3 DNA: TGTGCCAGCAGTGAATCTTGGGGCGACTATGGCTACACCTTC
clone size: -
J gene: TRBJ1-2
D gene: -
V gene: TRBV2

CDR3 protein: CASSNRGNTEAFF
CDR3 DNA: TGTGCCAGCAGCAACCGGGGGAACACTGAAGCTTTCTTT
clone size: -
J gene: TRBJ1-1
D gene: -
V gene: TRBV21-1

CDR3 protein: CASSLYTGRAGNTIYF
CDR3 DNA: TGTGCCAGCTCACTTTATACAGGGAGAGCTGGAAACACCATATATTTT
clone size: -
J gene: TRBJ1-3
D gene: -
V gene: TRBV18

CDR3 protein: CASSAGPGGGNTIYF
CDR3 DNA: TGTGCCAGCAGCGCTGGACCGGGGGGAGGAAACACCATATATTTT
clone size: -
J gene: TRBJ1-3
D gene: -
V gene: TRBV2

CDR3 protein: CASSLATGETGELFF
CDR3 DNA: TGCGCCAGCAGCTTGGCCACAGGGGAAACCGGGGAGCTGTTTTTT
clone size: -
J gene: TRBJ2-2
D gene: TRBD1
V gene: TRBV5-1

CDR3 protein: CASSFPGSGANVLTF
CDR3 DNA: TGTGCCAGCAGCTTCCCAGGGTCTGGGGCCAACGTCCTGACTTTC
clone size: -
J gene: TRBJ2-6
D gene: -
V gene: TRBV5-4

CDR3 protein: CASGFGGFQPQHF
CDR3 DNA: TGTGCTAGTGGTTTTGGAGGGTTTCAGCCCCAGCATTTT
clone size: -
J gene: TRBJ1-5
D gene: -
V gene: TRBV12-5

CDR3 protein: CASSAASPLETQYF
CDR3 DNA: TGTGCCAGCAGTGCGGCCAGCCCTCTAGAGACCCAGTACTTC
clone size: -
J gene: TRBJ2-5
D gene: -
V gene: TRBV27

CDR3 protein: CASSSGQVGSDTQYF
CDR3 DNA: TGCGCCAGCAGCTCCGGCCAGGTCGGTTCAGATACGCAGTATTTT
clone size: -
J gene: TRBJ2-3
D gene: -
V gene: TRBV5-1

CDR3 protein: CASSFSGREAFF
CDR3 DNA: TGTGCCAGCAGTTTTAGCGGGAGAGAAGCTTTCTTT
clone size: -
J gene: TRBJ1-1
D gene: -
V gene: TRBV27

CDR3 protein: CASSLDRGHGYTF
CDR3 DNA: TGTGCCAGCAGCTTGGACAGGGGGCATGGCTACACCTTC
clone size: few
J gene: TRBJ1-2
D gene: TRBD1
V gene: TRBV5-4

CDR3 protein: CASTQGDAYEQYF
CDR3 DNA: TGTGCCAGTACCCAGGGGGATGCCTACGAGCAGTACTTC
clone size: -
J gene: TRBJ2-7
D gene: TRBD1
V gene: TRBV6-1

CDR3 protein: CASRLLGTVNTEAFF
CDR3 DNA: TGTGCCAGCAGGCTACTCGGGACAGTCAACACTGAAGCTTTCTTT
clone size: -
J gene: TRBJ1-1
D gene: TRBD1
V gene: TRBV6-5

CDR3 protein: CASSVTRVYNEKLFF
CDR3 DNA: TGTGCCAGCAGCGTGACCCGGGTTTATAATGAAAAACTGTTTTTT
clone size: -
J gene: TRBJ1-4
D gene: -
V gene: TRBV7-9

CDR3 protein: CASSLHTGGSYEQYF
CDR3 DNA: TGCGCCAGCAGCTTGCATACGGGGGGGTCCTACGAGCAGTACTTC
clone size: -
J gene: TRBJ2-7
D gene: TRBD2
V gene: TRBV5-1

CDR3 protein: CASSLAGGRYNEQFF
CDR3 DNA: TGCGCCAGCAGCTTGGCCGGGGGGAGATACAATGAGCAGTTCTTC
clone size: -
J gene: TRBJ2-1
D gene: TRBD2
V gene: TRBV5-1

CDR3 protein: CASSIRQGEMGNTEAFF
CDR3 DNA: TGTGCCAGCAGTATACGACAGGGGGAGATGGGAAACACTGAAGCTTTCTTT
clone size: -
J gene: TRBJ1-1
D gene: TRBD1
V gene: TRBV7-9

CDR3 protein: CAWNQGSGNTIYF
CDR3 DNA: TGTGCCTGGAACCAGGGATCTGGAAACACCATATATTTT
clone size: -
J gene: TRBJ1-3
D gene: -
V gene: TRBV30

CDR3 protein: CASSTGAEAFF
CDR3 DNA: TGCGCCAGCAGCACCGGAGCTGAAGCTTTCTTT
clone size: -
J gene: TRBJ1-1
D gene: -
V gene: TRBV5-1